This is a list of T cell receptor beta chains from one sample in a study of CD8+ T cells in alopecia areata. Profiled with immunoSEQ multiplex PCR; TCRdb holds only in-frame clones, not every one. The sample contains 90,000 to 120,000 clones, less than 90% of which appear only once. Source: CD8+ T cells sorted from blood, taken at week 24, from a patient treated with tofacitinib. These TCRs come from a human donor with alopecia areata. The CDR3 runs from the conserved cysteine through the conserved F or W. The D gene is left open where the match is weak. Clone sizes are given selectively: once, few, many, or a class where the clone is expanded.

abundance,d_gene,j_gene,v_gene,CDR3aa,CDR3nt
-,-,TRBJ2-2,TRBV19,CASSLTISGHPRAGELFF,TGTGCCAGTAGCCTCACCATTTCGGGACACCCCAGGGCCGGGGAGCTGTTTTTT
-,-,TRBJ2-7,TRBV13,CASSLYWGRTKDYLYEQYF,TGTGCCAGCAGCTTATATTGGGGACGCACCAAAGACTACCTCTACGAGCAGTACTTC
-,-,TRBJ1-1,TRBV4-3,CASSQDLGGGTEAFF,TGCGCCAGCAGCCAAGATTTGGGGGGGGGCACTGAAGCTTTCTTT
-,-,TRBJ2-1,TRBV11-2,CASSLGSESYNEQFF,TGTGCCAGCAGCTTAGGCAGCGAGTCCTACAATGAGCAGTTCTTC
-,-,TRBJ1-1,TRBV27,CASTDLNTEAFF,TGTGCCAGCACGGACTTGAACACTGAAGCTTTCTTT
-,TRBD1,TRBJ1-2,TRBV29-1,CSVDRDRGYGYTF,TGCAGCGTTGATCGTGACAGGGGGTATGGCTACACCTTC
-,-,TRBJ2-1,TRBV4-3,CASSQFRIAGSSYNEQFF,TGCGCCAGCAGCCAGTTTAGGATTGCGGGCAGCTCCTACAATGAGCAGTTCTTC
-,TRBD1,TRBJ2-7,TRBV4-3,CASSQEGAGQAHYEQYF,TGCGCCAGCAGCCAAGAGGGAGCCGGACAGGCCCACTACGAGCAGTACTTC
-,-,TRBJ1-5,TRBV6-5,CASSPARGNQPQHF,TGTGCCAGCAGCCCGGCCAGGGGCAATCAGCCCCAGCATTTT
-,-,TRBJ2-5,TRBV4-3,CASSQETGGEYQETQYF,TGCGCCAGCAGCCAAGAAACGGGCGGGGAGTACCAAGAGACCCAGTACTTC
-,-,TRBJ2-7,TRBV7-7,CASSLAESYEQYF,TGTGCTAGCAGCTTAGCGGAGTCTTACGAGCAGTACTTC
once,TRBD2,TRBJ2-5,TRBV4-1,CASSQESGVETQYF,TGCGCCAGCAGCCAAGAGAGCGGGGTGGAGACCCAGTACTTC
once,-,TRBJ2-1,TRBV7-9,CASSLLVEQFF,TGTGCCAGCAGTTTGTTGGTTGAGCAGTTCTTC
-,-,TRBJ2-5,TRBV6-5,CASSYHAGSGETQYF,TGTGCCAGCAGTTATCACGCAGGGTCCGGGGAGACCCAGTACTTC
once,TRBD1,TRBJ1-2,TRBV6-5,CASSHTGTGLSGYTF,TGTGCCAGCAGTCATACCGGGACAGGGTTATCAGGCTACACCTTC
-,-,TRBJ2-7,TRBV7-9,CATSPLSYEQYF,TGTGCCACCTCCCCACTTTCTTACGAGCAGTACTTC
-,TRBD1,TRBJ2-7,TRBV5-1,CASRRQGLYEQYF,TGCGCCAGCAGGCGACAGGGCTTATACGAGCAGTACTTC
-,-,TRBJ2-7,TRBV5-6,CASSLAGLNYEQYF,TGTGCCAGCAGCTTGGCCGGGCTAAACTACGAGCAGTACTTC
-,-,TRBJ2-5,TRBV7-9,CASSYRGAKTQYF,TGTGCCAGCAGCTACCGGGGGGCGAAGACCCAGTACTTC
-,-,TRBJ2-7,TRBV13,CASSREGHPANEQYF,TGTGCCAGCAGCCGCGAGGGACACCCCGCTAACGAGCAGTACTTC
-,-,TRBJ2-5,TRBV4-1,CASSQGQAGQETQYF,TGCGCCAGCAGCCAAGGACAGGCGGGCCAAGAGACCCAGTACTTC
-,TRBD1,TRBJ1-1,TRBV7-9,CASSLSGGGPADTEAFF,TGTGCCAGCAGCTTATCAGGGGGCGGGCCTGCGGACACTGAAGCTTTCTTT
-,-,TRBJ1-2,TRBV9,CASSPYGGAEGYTF,TGTGCCAGCAGCCCCTATGGTGGGGCTGAAGGCTACACCTTC
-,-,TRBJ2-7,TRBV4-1,CASSQDRTYEQYF,TGCGCCAGCAGCCAAGACCGAACCTACGAGCAGTACTTC
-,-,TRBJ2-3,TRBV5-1,CASSLEGVGSSYYRASTDTQYF,TGCGCCAGCAGCTTGGAGGGGGTGGGCAGCTCGTATTATCGGGCTAGCACAGATACGCAGTATTTT
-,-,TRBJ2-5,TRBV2,CASSGRVTETQYF,TGTGCCAGCAGTGGGCGGGTTACAGAGACCCAGTACTTC
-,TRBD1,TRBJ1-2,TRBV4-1,CASSQVGQLIYGYTF,TGCGCCAGCAGCCAAGTGGGACAGCTTATCTATGGCTACACCTTC
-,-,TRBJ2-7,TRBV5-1,CASSFERGLYEQYF,TGCGCCAGCAGCTTTGAAAGGGGACTCTACGAGCAGTACTTC
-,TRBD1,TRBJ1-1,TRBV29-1,CSVDTGVTEAFF,TGCAGCGTTGACACAGGGGTCACTGAAGCTTTCTTT
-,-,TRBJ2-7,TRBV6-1,CATAWTPTYEQYF,TGTGCCACCGCCTGGACACCTACCTACGAGCAGTACTTC
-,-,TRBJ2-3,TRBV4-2,CASSLLSTDTQYF,TGTGCCAGCAGCCTTCTTAGCACAGATACGCAGTATTTT
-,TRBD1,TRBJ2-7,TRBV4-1,CASSQRAGGEYEQYF,TGCGCCAGCAGCCAAAGGGCAGGGGGAGAATACGAGCAGTACTTC
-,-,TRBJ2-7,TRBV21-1,CASSKDSQEMSSYEQYF,TGTGCCAGCAGCAAGGACAGCCAGGAGATGAGCTCCTACGAGCAGTACTTC
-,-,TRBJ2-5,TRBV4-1,CASSHRGLQETQYF,TGCGCCAGCAGCCACCGGGGACTCCAAGAGACCCAGTACTTC
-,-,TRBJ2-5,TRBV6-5,CASSSTRGGETQYF,TGTGCCAGCAGTTCGACCAGGGGGGGAGAGACCCAGTACTTC
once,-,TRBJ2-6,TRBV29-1,CSAQGSGANVLTF,TGCAGCGCTCAGGGATCTGGGGCCAACGTCTTGACTTTC
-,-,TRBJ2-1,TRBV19,CASGRPDYNEQFF,TGTGCCTCAGGGAGGCCAGATTACAATGAGCAGTTCTTC
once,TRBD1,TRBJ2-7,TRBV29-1,CSVEFGTDYEQYF,TGCAGCGTTGAATTCGGGACAGACTACGAGCAGTACTTC
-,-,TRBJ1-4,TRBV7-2,CASSLEINEKLFF,TGTGCCAGCAGCTTAGAAATTAATGAAAAACTGTTTTTT
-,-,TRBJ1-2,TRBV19,CASSYTGNYGYTF,TGTGCCAGCTCTTATACAGGGAACTATGGCTACACCTTC
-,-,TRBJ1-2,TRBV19,CASSIGWSYTF,TGTGCCAGTAGTATTGGTTGGAGCTACACCTTC
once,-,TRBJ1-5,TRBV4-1,CASSQDLGVNQPQHF,TGCGCCAGCAGCCAAGATTTGGGAGTGAATCAGCCCCAGCATTTT
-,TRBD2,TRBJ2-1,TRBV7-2,CASSLLSGDYNEQFF,TGTGCCAGCAGCTTATTGAGCGGGGACTACAATGAGCAGTTCTTC
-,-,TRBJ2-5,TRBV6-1,CASMGETQYF,TGTGCCAGCATGGGGGAGACCCAGTACTTC